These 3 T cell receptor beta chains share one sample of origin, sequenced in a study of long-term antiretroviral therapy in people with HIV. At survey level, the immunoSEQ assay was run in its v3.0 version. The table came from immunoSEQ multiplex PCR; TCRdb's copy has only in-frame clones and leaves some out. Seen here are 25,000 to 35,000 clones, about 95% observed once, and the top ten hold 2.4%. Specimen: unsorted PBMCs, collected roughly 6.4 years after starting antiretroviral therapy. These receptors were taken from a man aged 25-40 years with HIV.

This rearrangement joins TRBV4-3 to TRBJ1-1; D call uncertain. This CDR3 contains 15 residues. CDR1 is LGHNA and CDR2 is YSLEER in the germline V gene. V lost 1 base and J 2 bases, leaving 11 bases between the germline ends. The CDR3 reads CASSQGDHLNTEAFF. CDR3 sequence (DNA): TGCGCCAGCAGCCAAGGAGATCATCTAAACACTGAAGCTTTCTTT.

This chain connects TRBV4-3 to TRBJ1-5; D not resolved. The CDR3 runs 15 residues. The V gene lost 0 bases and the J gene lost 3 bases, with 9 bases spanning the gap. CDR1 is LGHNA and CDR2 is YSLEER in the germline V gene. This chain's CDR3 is CASSQDESSNQPQHF. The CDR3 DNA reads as TGCGCCAGCAGCCAAGATGAGTCCTCCAATCAGCCCCAGCATTTT.

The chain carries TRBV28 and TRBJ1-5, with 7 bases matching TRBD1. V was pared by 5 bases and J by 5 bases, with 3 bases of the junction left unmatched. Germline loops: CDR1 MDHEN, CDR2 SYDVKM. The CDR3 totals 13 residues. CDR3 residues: CASSIGQDQPQHF. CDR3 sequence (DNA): TGTGCCAGCAGTATTGGACAGGATCAGCCCCAGCATTTT.